These T cell receptor beta chains were read from a single sample in a study of blood T cell repertoires in COVID-19. Here immunoSEQ multiplex PCR was the method, and the copy in TCRdb shows in-frame clones only, minus some. The table has roughly 70,000 clones, approximately 80% seen once. Sequenced material: peripheral blood. Receptor source: a woman aged 55-69 years with acute or convalescent COVID-19. Both conserved end residues are part of each CDR3. The D gene is left open where the match is weak. Rows may omit the clone size; those that give it use once, few, many or a size class.

CASSLVGQGLISYEQYF | TGTGCCAGCAGCTTGGTCGGGCAGGGACTAATTTCCTACGAGCAGTACTTC | 17 | TRBV5-6 | TRBD2 | - | TRBJ2-7
CARRTGGERKLFF | TGTGCCAGACGGACAGGGGGCGAAAGAAAACTGTTTTTT | 13 | TRBV30 | TRBD1 | - | TRBJ1-4
CASSIEGGPGYTF | TGTGCCAGTAGTATAGAGGGGGGACCTGGCTACACCTTC | 13 | TRBV19 | - | - | TRBJ1-2
CAWSVPGAGRQPQHF | TGTGCCTGGAGTGTACCCGGGGCAGGGAGGCAGCCCCAGCATTTT | 15 | TRBV30 | - | - | TRBJ1-5
CASSDGEQASYTF | TGTGCCAGCAGTGACGGCGAACAGGCCAGCTACACCTTC | 13 | TRBV2 | - | - | TRBJ1-2
CATSPQGAGELFF | TGTGCCACCAGTCCACAGGGGGCCGGGGAGCTGTTTTTT | 13 | TRBV15 | TRBD1 | - | TRBJ2-2
CASSLAGNRGYTF | TGTGCCAGCAGTTTGGCGGGGAACCGTGGCTACACCTTC | 13 | TRBV12-3/TRBV12-4 | - | - | TRBJ1-2
CASSGQARGSPLHF | TGTGCCAGCAGCGGACAAGCAAGGGGTTCACCCCTCCACTTT | 14 | TRBV28 | - | - | TRBJ1-6
CASSLSGGTNTGELFF | TGTGCCAGTAGTCTTAGCGGGGGGACGAACACCGGGGAGCTGTTTTTT | 16 | TRBV19 | TRBD2 | once | TRBJ2-2
CASSITGGNQPQHF | TGTGCCAGTAGTATAACAGGTGGCAATCAGCCCCAGCATTTT | 14 | TRBV19 | - | - | TRBJ1-5
CASSLGGLAANNEQFF | TGTGCCAGCAGCTTAGGCGGACTAGCGGCTAACAATGAGCAGTTCTTC | 16 | TRBV11-2 | TRBD2 | once | TRBJ2-1
CSVETKAPRAAGPHLRTDTQYF | TGCAGCGTTGAAACAAAAGCACCCCGGGCCGCGGGACCCCACCTTCGCACAGATACGCAGTATTTT | 22 | TRBV29-1 | - | - | TRBJ2-3
CASRTSRGYGYTF | TGTGCCAGCAGAACATCCCGGGGCTATGGCTACACCTTC | 13 | TRBV6-5 | - | - | TRBJ1-2
CASSLKQGFGYTF | TGTGCCAGCAGCTTGAAACAGGGGTTTGGCTACACCTTC | 13 | TRBV5-8 | TRBD1 | - | TRBJ1-2
CASSRTSGIYEQYF | TGTGCCAGCAGCAGGACTAGCGGGATTTACGAGCAGTACTTC | 14 | TRBV6-5 | TRBD2 | - | TRBJ2-7
CASSKDRANTGELFF | TGTGCCAGCAGCAAGGACAGGGCGAACACCGGGGAGCTGTTTTTT | 15 | TRBV5-4 | TRBD1 | few | TRBJ2-2
CASSQLGLTGAGANVLTF | TGTGCCAGCAGTCAACTGGGGCTCACAGGGGCCGGGGCCAACGTCCTGACTTTC | 18 | TRBV28 | TRBD1 | - | TRBJ2-6
CASSVKDYRYGYTF | TGTGCCAGCAGCGTAAAGGACTATAGGTATGGCTACACCTTC | 14 | TRBV9 | - | - | TRBJ1-2
CASSLGSGSYNEQFF | TGTGCCAGCAGCTTGGGGTCAGGGTCCTACAATGAGCAGTTCTTC | 15 | TRBV5-5 | - | - | TRBJ2-1
CATEKPGLANNEQFF | TGTGCCACTGAGAAGCCGGGACTAGCGAACAATGAGCAGTTCTTC | 15 | TRBV28 | TRBD2 | - | TRBJ2-1
CASRVPPQGERPMNTEAFF | TGTGCCAGTAGGGTACCCCCACAGGGAGAGAGGCCCATGAACACTGAAGCTTTCTTT | 19 | TRBV19 | - | - | TRBJ1-1
CASSTRLAGYNEQFF | TGTGCCAGCTCAACCAGACTAGCGGGGTACAATGAGCAGTTCTTC | 15 | TRBV18 | TRBD2 | - | TRBJ2-1
CASSLGTGGHSPLHF | TGTGCCAGCAGCTTAGGCACAGGGGGCCATTCACCCCTCCACTTT | 15 | TRBV7-9 | TRBD1 | - | TRBJ1-6
CASSQQGWETQYF | TGTGCCAGCAGCCAACAGGGGTGGGAGACCCAGTACTTC | 13 | TRBV2 | TRBD1 | - | TRBJ2-5
CASTRIGGTEAFF | TGTGCCAGCACCCGAATCGGAGGCACTGAAGCTTTCTTT | 13 | TRBV6-5 | - | - | TRBJ1-1
CASSSLQGLGQPQHF | TGTGCCAGCAGCTCGTTACAGGGGCTGGGTCAGCCCCAGCATTTT | 15 | TRBV11-2 | TRBD1 | once | TRBJ1-5
CSASISGGADTQYF | TGCAGTGCTAGTATTAGCGGGGGGGCGGATACGCAGTATTTT | 14 | TRBV20-1 | TRBD2 | - | TRBJ2-3
CASRRVYQSNTEAFF | TGTGCCAGCAGGCGGGTCTACCAGTCGAACACTGAAGCTTTCTTT | 15 | TRBV6-5 | - | few | TRBJ1-1
CASSLNREGYGYTF | TGTGCCAGCAGCTTAAACAGGGAGGGATATGGCTACACCTTC | 14 | TRBV5-4 | - | - | TRBJ1-2
CASRVQGTYEQYF | TGTGCCAGCAGAGTTCAGGGGACCTACGAGCAGTACTTC | 13 | TRBV12-3/TRBV12-4 | - | - | TRBJ2-7
CASSQFFPAGDTGELFF | TGTGCCAGCAGCCAATTCTTCCCAGCGGGGGACACCGGGGAGCTGTTTTTT | 17 | TRBV14 | TRBD2 | few | TRBJ2-2
CASSLIGDTGNTIYF | TGCGCCAGCAGCTTGATCGGGGACACTGGAAACACCATATATTTT | 15 | TRBV5-1 | - | once | TRBJ1-3
CASSLIREGLTGELFF | TGTGCCAGCAGCTTAATAAGGGAGGGGTTGACCGGGGAGCTGTTTTTT | 16 | TRBV7-6 | TRBD2 | few | TRBJ2-2
CASSLVDRGGGYTF | TGTGCCAGCAGCTTGGTGGACAGGGGCGGCGGCTACACCTTC | 14 | TRBV5-6 | TRBD1 | - | TRBJ1-2
CASSRHPGGSTDTQYF | TGTGCCAGCAGCCGACACCCGGGAGGTTCCACAGATACGCAGTATTTT | 16 | TRBV11-2 | TRBD2 | - | TRBJ2-3
CASRQRNIQYF | TGTGCCAGCAGGCAGCGAAACATTCAGTACTTC | 11 | TRBV6-5 | - | - | TRBJ2-4
CASRQGRETQYF | TGTGCCAGCCGACAGGGCCGGGAGACCCAGTACTTC | 12 | TRBV28 | TRBD1 | - | TRBJ2-5
CASSVRPGTEAFF | TGCGCCAGCAGCGTCCGGCCGGGCACTGAAGCTTTCTTT | 13 | TRBV5-1 | - | - | TRBJ1-1
CASRREVAGANVLTF | TGTGCCAGCCGGAGGGAGGTGGCTGGGGCCAACGTCCTGACTTTC | 15 | TRBV27 | - | - | TRBJ2-6
CASSLGQLNTEAFF | TGTGCCAGCAGCTTGGGGCAGTTGAACACTGAAGCTTTCTTT | 14 | TRBV7-8 | - | - | TRBJ1-1
CATRESTAPNTEAFF | TGTGCCACCAGGGAATCGACAGCTCCCAACACTGAAGCTTTCTTT | 15 | TRBV7-9 | - | - | TRBJ1-1
CASSPAGGLQETQYF | TGTGCCAGCAGCCCCGCGGGGGGCCTACAAGAGACCCAGTACTTC | 15 | TRBV9 | TRBD2 | - | TRBJ2-5
CASSPGTGAPFSGNTIYF | TGTGCCAGCAGCCCGGGGACAGGGGCCCCCTTCTCTGGAAACACCATATATTTT | 18 | TRBV7-6 | TRBD1 | - | TRBJ1-3
CASSSGTGVNSNQPQHF | TGTGCCAGCAGCTCCGGGACAGGGGTAAATAGCAATCAGCCCCAGCATTTT | 17 | TRBV11-2 | TRBD1 | - | TRBJ1-5
CASSRELMNTEAFF | TGTGCCAGCAGTCGAGAACTCATGAACACTGAAGCTTTCTTT | 14 | TRBV28 | - | - | TRBJ1-1
CASSSRWGESTDTQYF | TGTGCCAGCAGTTCCCGTTGGGGAGAGAGCACAGATACGCAGTATTTT | 16 | TRBV28 | - | - | TRBJ2-3
CASSRQQPGEETQYF | TGCGCCAGCAGCCGTCAACAACCAGGGGAGGAGACCCAGTACTTC | 15 | TRBV5-1 | - | - | TRBJ2-5
CASSLLGSRSYNSPLHF | TGTGCCAGCAGCTTGTTGGGCTCACGCTCCTATAATTCACCCCTCCACTTT | 17 | TRBV5-8 | - | - | TRBJ1-6
CASNAWEYANYGYTF | TGTGCCAGCAACGCATGGGAGTACGCTAACTATGGCTACACCTTC | 15 | TRBV5-4 | - | - | TRBJ1-2
CASSFSQNTEAFF | TGTGCCAGCAGTTTTAGTCAGAACACTGAAGCTTTCTTT | 13 | TRBV28 | - | - | TRBJ1-1
CASTIGQGALGEQYF | TGTGCCAGCACCATCGGACAGGGGGCGCTTGGCGAGCAGTACTTC | 15 | TRBV28 | TRBD1 | - | TRBJ2-7
CASSMRGNTIYF | TGTGCCAGCAGTATGAGGGGAAACACCATATATTTT | 12 | TRBV12-3/TRBV12-4 | - | - | TRBJ1-3
CASSTPQGHGYTF | TGTGCCAGCAGTACGCCACAGGGCCACGGCTACACCTTC | 13 | TRBV6-5 | - | - | TRBJ1-2
CASNPGTGTYGYTF | TGTGCCAGCAACCCCGGGACAGGGACCTATGGCTACACCTTC | 14 | TRBV6-5 | TRBD1 | - | TRBJ1-2
CASSPRTSRLGTDTQYF | TGTGCCAGCAGTCCCCGGACTAGCCGGCTCGGCACAGATACGCAGTATTTT | 17 | TRBV27 | TRBD2 | - | TRBJ2-3